The source of this T cell receptor (beta chain) is a study of Graves' ophthalmopathy and Graves' hyperthyroidism. As for the study in general: The collection of peripheral blood took place at initial diagnosis, before any treatment.

A remark on this clonotype: Its target is unknown.

The study, taken as a whole, reports: Blood also contained most of the expanded thyroid clonotypes above 0.001 frequency. In separating ophthalmopathy from stable hyperthyroidism, a 13-signature model achieved 85% to 90% sensitivity and 65% to 84% specificity. The model achieved 70.59% sensitivity and roughly 72% specificity for ophthalmopathy progression.

Amplification of TCR beta CDR3 regions used RNA transcripts. Investigators did first-round RT-PCR with HTBI primers, then second-round multiplex PCR. TCRdb ran MiXCR on the multiplex PCR reads and lists one entry per CDR3 protein. The table has hundreds of thousands of distinct CDR3 sequences, roughly two fifths seen once. The trim removed 2 bases at V and 7 bases at J, leaving 5 bases unmatched. Germline V gene lookup returns CDR1 MGHDK and CDR2 SYGVNS. The CDR3 is 15 residues long. This rearrangement joins TRBV25-1 to TRBJ1-4; TRBD1 matches at 9 bases. This TCR was sampled from an adult man with Graves' ophthalmopathy. Sequenced: peripheral blood. In DNA form, the CDR3 reads TGTGCCAGCAGTGAACGGGGGACAGGGTCTGAAAAACTGTTTTTT. Translated: CASSERGTGSEKLFF.